The source of this T cell receptor beta chain is a study of T cells in Graves' hyperthyroidism and ophthalmopathy (dated by TCRdb to between 2018 and 2021). For the study in its entirety: Peripheral blood was sampled at the time of initial diagnosis, prior to any treatment. The 75 to 100 discovery patients were randomly split 7:3 into training and test sets. After sampling, hyperthyroidism patients received methimazole starting at 30 mg daily, and ophthalmopathy patients received high-dose intravenous methylprednisolone. TCR V-J signatures able to tell the groups apart were searched for in a discovery cohort of more than 90 patients, of whom approximately 40 had Graves' ophthalmopathy and about 60 had stable Graves' hyperthyroidism. Thyroid tissue and blood T-cell repertoires from more than 5 Graves' hyperthyroidism patients were also compared in the study. According to the paper, TCR Vbeta CDR3 sequencing was carried out on more than 120 peripheral blood samples, which came from about 45 ophthalmopathy, 75 or so hyperthyroidism and roughly 17 progressor patients. An independent validation cohort of around 20 hyperthyroidism patients and roughly 16 patients who later progressed to ophthalmopathy tested prospective prediction of ophthalmopathy.

This clonotype was found many times. No antigen is known for it. Per-nucleotide qualities are absent, and no much larger clonotype sits a single base away. Graves' hyperthyroidism was defined as stable when no progression to ophthalmopathy occurred over 18 months of follow-up. Hyperthyroidism patients were newly diagnosed, with disease duration under 2 months, and aged 18 to 65 years. Patients with uncontrolled infections, other autoimmune diseases, pregnancy or lactation were excluded. Clinical symptoms, serum thyroxine and TRAb, thyroid ultrasound, and orbital computed tomography formed the basis for the diagnoses. PBMCs were isolated from about 9 ml of fresh peripheral blood by Ficoll-Paque density gradient centrifugation. Total RNA was extracted using Trizol reagent, and RNA quality was assessed on an Agilent 2100 Bioanalyzer. The study at large found these results: Ophthalmopathy was separated from stable hyperthyroidism by a 13 V-J signature model, with around 90% sensitivity and about 81% specificity obtained in cross-validation and 80%/75% obtained in testing. In validation, the model predicted progression to ophthalmopathy with approximately 71% sensitivity and roughly 75% specificity, a median of around 6.6 months before onset. Most expanded thyroid clonotypes (frequency above 0.001) were also detected in blood, a finding suggesting that blood repertoires may reflect thyroid immune responses. No statistical method was used to set the sample size in advance, and investigators knew the group allocation.

Amplification of TCR beta CDR3 regions was carried out from RNA transcripts. The first round of RT-PCR for the TCR CDR3 was performed with the HTBI primer set and the Qiagen OneStep RT-PCR kit. Libraries were constructed in a second round of multiplex PCR, after which size selection and purification were carried out. Libraries were sequenced paired-end with 100 bp reads on an Illumina HiSeq2000. As for the authors' bioinformatics: Raw data were processed with SOAPnuke, discarding reads with adapters, uncalled bases, mean Phred below 15, or no exact constant-primer or identifier match. High-quality paired reads were merged using COPE v1.2.5, and each unique nucleotide sequence was defined as a clonotype. MiTCR v1.1 was used to align clonotypes to the IMGT TRBV, TRBD and TRBJ reference segments. Analysis was restricted to V-J combinations with a frequency above 0.0001, which covered roughly 99% of repertoires. A TCS score was defined as the ratio between F50 (clonal expansion) and ExV (chaos), using BLOSUM62-based TCRdist between CDR3 peptides within each V-J. Welch's t-statistics and random forest reduced fewer than 550 V-J features to 10 to 15, which were used in a naive Bayes classifier (R e1071). TCRdb reprocessed the public reads (quality trimming at Q25 with fastp, clone calling with MiXCR) and kept in-frame beta chains. Each CDR3 protein appears once, grouped with its most common genes and DNA. For this entry, the V and J calls and clone size follow TCRdb and not the study's own pipeline. The sample profile shows around 690,000 distinct CDR3 sequences; roughly 17% of them were found once. The ten largest account for 15% to 18% of the sample.

Sample: blood. This clonotype was sampled from a man between 45 and 60 years old with Graves' hyperthyroidism.

The bases read TGTGCCAGCAGCACCCCGGGACAGGGATACGAGCAGTACTTC. Its translation is CASSTPGQGYEQYF. Recombination connected TRBV3-1 to TRBJ2-7; 9 central nucleotides agree with TRBD1. Trimming accounts for 5 bases at V and 4 bases at J, while the number of junction bases matched to no gene is 6. From a lookup of the germline V gene (reference sequence), CDR1 and CDR2 are LGHDT and YNNKEL. The CDR3, from cysteine to phenylalanine, totals 14 residues. Kept here is only the CDR3 DNA, which spans 42 bases and is read in frame from base 1.